These T cell receptor beta chains were read from a single sample in a study of cytomegalovirus exposure and HLA in healthy donors. Repertoires were generated with immunoSEQ multiplex PCR, while TCRdb's copy carries only in-frame clones and drops some. The table has 150,000 to 200,000 clones, roughly 80% seen once; the top ten hold 1.5% to 2%. The specimen was PBMCs. Receptor source: a human donor in good health. Both conserved end residues are part of each CDR3. A D gene is named only where the DNA matches it firmly. The size of a clone is reported for some rows only, either as once, few or many, or as a class for expanded clones.

NA,15,TRBJ2-1,once,TRBV5-6,TGTGCCAGCAGCTTGGCCAAGGGGGGGGGCAATGAGCAGTTCTTC,CASSLAKGGGNEQFF
TRBD1,13,TRBJ1-1,few,TRBV6-1,TGTGCCAGCGAAAGGACAGGGGGCGAGGGAACTTTCTTT,CASERTGGEGTFF
TRBD2,15,TRBJ2-2,NA,TRBV7-9,TGTGCCAGCAGTTCACAGCGGGGGTCCCCCGGGGAGCTGTTTTTT,CASSSQRGSPGELFF
NA,10,TRBJ1-1,NA,TRBV2,TGTGCCAGCAGTGTGACTTTAGCTTTCTTT,CASSVTLAFF
TRBD2,13,TRBJ2-7,NA,TRBV7-2,TGTGCCAGCAGCTTAGGGGGAATTAGTGCGGGGGACTTC,CASSLGGISAGDF
TRBD1,14,TRBJ1-1,NA,TRBV7-9,TGTGCCAGCAGCCCGGGACAGGGGGACGCTGAAGCTTTCTTT,CASSPGQGDAEAFF
NA,14,TRBJ2-7,NA,TRBV27,TGTGCCAGCAGTTTTTCAGGGGTCTCCTACGAGCAGTACTTC,CASSFSGVSYEQYF
TRBD2,17,TRBJ2-3,once,TRBV9,TGTGCCAGCAGCGTAGGCCTAGCGGGGGAGTTCACAGATACGCAGTATTTT,CASSVGLAGEFTDTQYF
TRBD2,13,TRBJ2-7,NA,TRBV5-6,TGTGCCAGCAGCTTGGGCGGGGGGTACGAGCAGTACTTC,CASSLGGGYEQYF
TRBD1,16,TRBJ1-2,NA,TRBV7-2,TGTGCCAGCAGCCGGACAGGGGTGGCGACTAACTATGGCTACACCTTC,CASSRTGVATNYGYTF
TRBD2,14,TRBJ2-5,NA,TRBV2,TGTGCCAGCAGTGACGGACTAGGGGAAGAGACCCAGTACTTC,CASSDGLGEETQYF
NA,16,TRBJ1-1,NA,TRBV9,TGTGCCAGCAGCGCTGGGGGCAGCTACATGAACACTGAAGCTTTCTTT,CASSAGGSYMNTEAFF
NA,13,TRBJ2-7,NA,TRBV6-5,TGTGCCAGCAGTTACCCAGCAGGGGTCGAGCAGTACTTC,CASSYPAGVEQYF
NA,11,TRBJ1-1,NA,TRBV6-5,TGTGCCAGCGGGAGGACATCTGAAGCTTTCTTT,CASGRTSEAFF
NA,14,TRBJ1-3,NA,TRBV6-5,TGTGCCAGCAGTGCCCGGGGGGGAGGAAACACCATATATTTT,CASSARGGGNTIYF
TRBD2,19,TRBJ2-3,NA,TRBV7-2,TGTGCCAGCAGCTTAGTCCGAACTAGCGGGGGGCGGGGCACAGATACGCAGTATTTT,CASSLVRTSGGRGTDTQYF
TRBD2,18,TRBJ2-3,NA,TRBV4-1,TGCGCCAGCAGCGCCCGACTAGCGGGGGATCGGGCGACAGATACGCAGTATTTT,CASSARLAGDRATDTQYF
TRBD1,14,TRBJ1-5,NA,TRBV5-6,TGTGCCAGCAGCTCCGACAGGGGCAATCAGCCCCAGCATTTT,CASSSDRGNQPQHF
TRBD1,16,TRBJ2-7,NA,TRBV7-9,TGTGCCAGCAGCAAAGATTCGGGACAGGGGAACTACGAGCAGTACTTC,CASSKDSGQGNYEQYF
NA,12,TRBJ1-1,few,TRBV7-8,TGTGCCAGCAGCTTACCCTCCTGGGAGGCTTTCTTT,CASSLPSWEAFF
TRBD1,15,TRBJ1-4,NA,TRBV6-5,TGTGCCAGCAGTTACTCTACACAGGGGTTTGGAAAACTGTTTTTT,CASSYSTQGFGKLFF
NA,17,TRBJ2-5,NA,TRBV4-3,TGCGCCAGCAGCCAAGAATCGGGCGGAGCGGAACAAGAGACCCAGTACTTC,CASSQESGGAEQETQYF
NA,16,TRBJ2-2,NA,TRBV9,TGTGCCAGCAGCCAAAGGAGGCAGGCGAACACCGGGGAGCCGTTTTTT,CASSQRRQANTGEPFF
NA,14,TRBJ1-4,NA,TRBV15,TGTGCCACCACCCCAGAGGGATCTAATGAAAAACTGTTTTTT,CATTPEGSNEKLFF
TRBD1,14,TRBJ2-7,NA,TRBV7-9,TGTGCCAGCAGTAACAGGGGACCCAACTACGAGCAGTACTTC,CASSNRGPNYEQYF
TRBD2,15,TRBJ2-1,few,TRBV7-2,TGTGCCAGCAGCCTTAGCGGGGGGGGATACAATGAGCAGTTCTTC,CASSLSGGGYNEQFF
TRBD1,13,TRBJ1-1,NA,TRBV6-5,TGTGCCAGCAGTCTGACAGGGGGCACTGAAGCTTTCTTT,CASSLTGGTEAFF
TRBD1,17,TRBJ2-7,NA,TRBV5-5,TGTGCCAGCAGCTTCAATCTTCCGGGACAGGGTGCTAACGAGCAGTACTTC,CASSFNLPGQGANEQYF
TRBD2,15,TRBJ2-1,NA,TRBV5-1,TGCGCCAGCAGCCCCGGGACTAGCGGGGGGTATGAGCAGTTCTTC,CASSPGTSGGYEQFF
NA,12,TRBJ1-1,few,TRBV10-3,TGTGCCATATCGAGATTGAACACTGAAGCTTTCTTT,CAISRLNTEAFF
NA,14,TRBJ2-3,NA,TRBV2,TGTGCCAGCGGGGCAGTAACCATCACAGATACGCAGTATTTT,CASGAVTITDTQYF
NA,15,TRBJ2-3,NA,TRBV15,TGTGCCACCAGCATGGACAGAACTAGCACAGATACGCAGTATTTT,CATSMDRTSTDTQYF
NA,13,TRBJ2-5,NA,TRBV5-6,TGTGCCAGCAGCTTGGTAGAGGGTGAGACCCAGTACTTC,CASSLVEGETQYF
NA,12,TRBJ1-2,NA,TRBV5-4,TGTGCCAGCAGCCTCGGGGGTAATGGCTACACCTTC,CASSLGGNGYTF
NA,18,TRBJ1-5,NA,TRBV4-3,TGCGCCAGCAGCCACGAAATATCGCGGGCGAATAGCAATCAGCCCCAGCATTTT,CASSHEISRANSNQPQHF
NA,13,TRBJ1-2,NA,TRBV11-2,TGTGCCAGCAGCGATGGACAGAGGTATGGCTACACCTTC,CASSDGQRYGYTF
TRBD1,21,TRBJ1-4,NA,TRBV15,TGTGCCACCAGCAGGGCCCCCTACCGGGACAGGGGACTTGCAACTAATGAAAAACTGTTTTTT,CATSRAPYRDRGLATNEKLFF
TRBD1,13,TRBJ1-2,NA,TRBV5-4,TGTGCCAGCAGCGTCCGGGACAGTAATGGCTACACCTTC,CASSVRDSNGYTF
TRBD1,14,TRBJ1-6,NA,TRBV7-9,TGTGCCAGCAGCTCCAGGGGGAGGAATTCACCCCTCCACTTT,CASSSRGRNSPLHF
TRBD2,17,TRBJ2-3,NA,TRBV7-7,TGTGCTAGCAGCTTAGGGTGGAGTAGCGGGGGAACAGATACGCAGTATTTT,CASSLGWSSGGTDTQYF
TRBD1,13,TRBJ2-3,NA,TRBV5-1,TGCGCCAGCACCGGGACAGGCACAGATACGCAGTATTTT,CASTGTGTDTQYF
TRBD1,15,TRBJ2-2,NA,TRBV19,TGTGCCAGTAGTATCCAAACAGGGGTCACCGGGGAGCTGTTTTTT,CASSIQTGVTGELFF
TRBD1,15,TRBJ1-2,NA,TRBV6-5,TGTGCCAGCAGTTACGGTAGGGGGCGATTCTATGGCTACACCTTC,CASSYGRGRFYGYTF
TRBD1,15,TRBJ1-1,few,TRBV5-1,TGCGCCAGCAGCGTAGCCGGGACAGGGAACACTGAAGCTTTCTTT,CASSVAGTGNTEAFF
NA,14,TRBJ1-2,NA,TRBV4-3,TGCGCCAGCAGCCAAGGGCGGGATGACTATGGCTACACCTTC,CASSQGRDDYGYTF
NA,19,TRBJ1-6,once,TRBV5-4,TGTGCCAGCAGCCTCAAATCAGGGTGGAAGGGCTCCTATAATTCACCCCTCCACTTT,CASSLKSGWKGSYNSPLHF
TRBD1,14,TRBJ1-5,NA,TRBV10-3,TGTGCCATCAGTGAAAACAGGGGAAATCAGCCCCAGCATTTT,CAISENRGNQPQHF
NA,15,TRBJ1-1,NA,TRBV7-8,TGTGCCAGCAGCCCCAACAGGGTCATGAACACTGAAGCTTTCTTT,CASSPNRVMNTEAFF
NA,13,TRBJ2-3,few,TRBV7-8,TGTGCCAGCAGCTTACGGGGTTCATTGGGGCAGTATTTT,CASSLRGSLGQYF
NA,14,TRBJ1-6,NA,TRBV6-6,TGTGCCAGCAGTTACTCAGGCGGGGACTCACCCCTCCACTTT,CASSYSGGDSPLHF